Following are 4 T cell receptor beta chains from one sample sequenced in a study of blood T cell repertoires in COVID-19 (dated by TCRdb to 2018 to 2021). Receptor amplification or capture employed the immunoSEQ multiplex PCR assay. TCRdb stores this immuneACCESS table with in-frame sequences only. Part of the clones is absent; in the studies checked, under half of the shortfall reflects unresolved V genes, and no reason is known for the rest. The sample table lists about 120,000 clones, approximately 85% of them with a count of one. Around 6.3% of the sample lies in the top ten. What was sequenced was peripheral blood. The receptors come from a man at least 80 years old with active or convalescent COVID-19.

The gene calls are TRBV28 and TRBJ2-1, with a weak D call TRBD1 (6 bases). CDR1 is MDHEN and CDR2 is SYDVKM in the germline V gene. V dropped 5 bases and J dropped 15 bases, with 20 bases sitting between them. This CDR3 contains 13 residues. CDR3 region: CASSDDRWGRRFF. CDR3 DNA: TGTGCCAGCAGTGATGACAGGTGGGGACGTCGGTTCTTC.

V and J are TRBV19 and TRBJ1-2; D gene ambiguous. V was shortened by 5 bases and J by 0 bases, with 7 bases between the two germline ends. The germline CDR1 and CDR2 sequences are LNHDA and SQIVND (reference sequence). The CDR3 contains 13 residues. CDR3 in DNA: TGTGCCAGTAGTTTCGGTTCTAACTATGGCTACACCTTC. Translating gives CASSFGSNYGYTF.

The CDR3 loop reads CASSLEGFLAGVLGTQYF. For the CDR3, the DNA is TGTGCCAGCAGCTTAGAGGGGTTTCTAGCGGGAGTATTGGGTACGCAGTATTTT. The rearrangement joins TRBV7-2 to TRBJ2-3; TRBD2 matches at 10 bases. There are 18 residues in the CDR3. Looked up from germline, CDR1 is SGHTA and CDR2 is FQGNSA. The ends lost 1 base at V and 8 bases at J; junction bases unmatched: 15.

The CDR3 DNA follows: TGTGCCAGCAGTTACGGGGGGACTATCTATGGCTACACCTTC. It specifies CASSYGGTIYGYTF. The genes are TRBV28 and TRBJ1-2; possible D gene TRBD1, 5 bases. The CDR3 loop spans 14 amino acids. Germline CDR1 MDHEN, CDR2 SYDVKM. Trimming stripped 4 bases from V and 4 bases from J, with 13 bases between.